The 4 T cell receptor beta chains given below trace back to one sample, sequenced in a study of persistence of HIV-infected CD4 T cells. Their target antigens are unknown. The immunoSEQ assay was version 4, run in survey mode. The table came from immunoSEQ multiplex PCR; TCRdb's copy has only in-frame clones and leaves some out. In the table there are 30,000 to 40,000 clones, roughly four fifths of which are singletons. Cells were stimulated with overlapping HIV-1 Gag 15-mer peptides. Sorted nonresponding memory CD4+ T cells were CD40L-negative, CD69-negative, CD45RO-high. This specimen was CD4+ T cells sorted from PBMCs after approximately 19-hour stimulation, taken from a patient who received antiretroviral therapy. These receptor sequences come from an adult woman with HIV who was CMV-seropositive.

The CDR3 nucleotides read TGTGCCAGCAGCGTAGGGAACTTCCAAGAGACCCAGTACTTC. Its protein is CASSVGNFQETQYF. V gene TRBV9 combines with J gene TRBJ2-5; D is ambiguous. Germline CDR1 SGDLS, CDR2 YYNGEE. Trimming left V 0 bases short and J 1 base short, with 7 bases between. This CDR3 is built from 14 residues.

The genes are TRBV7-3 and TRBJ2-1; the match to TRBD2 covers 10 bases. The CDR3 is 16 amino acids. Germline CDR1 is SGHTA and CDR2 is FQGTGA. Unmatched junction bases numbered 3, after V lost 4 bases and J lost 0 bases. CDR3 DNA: TGTGCCAGCAGCTCCTCTAGCGGGAGCTCCTACAATGAGCAGTTCTTC. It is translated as CASSSSSGSSYNEQFF. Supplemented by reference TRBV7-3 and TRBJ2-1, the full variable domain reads GAGVSQTPSNKVTEKGKYVELRCDPISGHTALYWYRQSLGQGPEFLIYFQGTGAADDSGLPNDRFFAVRPEGSVSTLKIQRTERGDSAVYLCASSSSSGSSYNEQFFGPGTRLTVL.

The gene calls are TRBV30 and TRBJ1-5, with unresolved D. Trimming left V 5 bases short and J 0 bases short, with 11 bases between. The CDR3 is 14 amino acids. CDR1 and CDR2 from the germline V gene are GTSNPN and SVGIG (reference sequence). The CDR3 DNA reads TGTGCCTGGGCCACCGTACTTAGCAATCAGCCCCAGCATTTT. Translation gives CAWATVLSNQPQHF.

CDR3 DNA: TGTGCCAGCTCACCAGGACAGTGGGAGGGGACTGAAGCTTTCTTT. It translates to CASSPGQWEGTEAFF. The V call is TRBV18, the J call TRBJ1-1; weak D call: TRBD1 (6 bases). Germline values: CDR1 KGHSH, CDR2 LQKENI. Trimming cost V 2 bases and J 5 bases, with 15 bases left between them. This CDR3 is 15 amino acids long.